These T cell receptor beta chains were read from a single sample in a study of Ad26.COV2.S vaccination and SARS-CoV-2 variants. TCRdb's copy holds only in-frame clones and misses some; the assay was immunoSEQ multiplex PCR. The top ten hold about 18% of the sample, which has roughly 100,000 clones, 80% seen once. The specimen was peripheral blood, collected after recovery from COVID-19. Receptors originate from a human donor who had recovered from COVID-19. Each CDR3 is given with its conserved first and last residue. Fields, in order: clone size, V gene, J gene, D gene, CDR3 protein, CDR3 DNA. A D gene is named only where the DNA matches it firmly. Only some rows state a clone size, as once, few, many or a class for expanded clones.

abundance: few
v_gene: TRBV9
j_gene: TRBJ2-5
d_gene: NA
CDR3aa: CASSVGGLTQETQYF
CDR3nt: TGTGCCAGCAGCGTAGGCGGACTAACCCAAGAGACCCAGTACTTC

abundance: NA
v_gene: TRBV28
j_gene: TRBJ1-2
d_gene: NA
CDR3aa: CASSLGQASYGYTF
CDR3nt: TGTGCCAGCAGTTTAGGGCAGGCAAGCTATGGCTACACCTTC

abundance: few
v_gene: TRBV2
j_gene: TRBJ2-5
d_gene: NA
CDR3aa: CASSVQETQYF
CDR3nt: TGTGCCAGCAGCGTACAAGAGACCCAGTACTTC

abundance: NA
v_gene: TRBV9
j_gene: TRBJ1-1
d_gene: NA
CDR3aa: CASSVDGGSDTEAFF
CDR3nt: TGTGCCAGCAGCGTAGACGGGGGAAGTGACACTGAAGCTTTCTTT

abundance: NA
v_gene: TRBV19
j_gene: TRBJ1-1
d_gene: NA
CDR3aa: CASSISEERGLNTEAFF
CDR3nt: TGTGCCAGTAGTATATCGGAGGAGAGGGGCCTAAACACTGAAGCTTTCTTT

abundance: NA
v_gene: TRBV7-6
j_gene: TRBJ1-2
d_gene: NA
CDR3aa: CASSLAGTFSNYGYTF
CDR3nt: TGTGCCAGCAGCTTAGCCGGGACTTTCTCTAACTATGGCTACACCTTC

abundance: NA
v_gene: TRBV3-1/TRBV3-2
j_gene: TRBJ1-6
d_gene: NA
CDR3aa: CASGNNSPLHF
CDR3nt: TGTGCCAGCGGGAATAATTCACCCCTCCACTTT

abundance: NA
v_gene: TRBV2
j_gene: TRBJ2-5
d_gene: NA
CDR3aa: CASRLSGIETQYF
CDR3nt: TGTGCCAGTAGGCTGTCGGGGATCGAGACCCAGTACTTC

abundance: NA
v_gene: TRBV10-3
j_gene: TRBJ1-5
d_gene: NA
CDR3aa: CAISRSGLSNQPQHF
CDR3nt: TGTGCCATCAGTAGGTCAGGCCTTAGCAATCAGCCCCAGCATTTT

abundance: few
v_gene: TRBV2
j_gene: TRBJ1-1
d_gene: NA
CDR3aa: CASSEGQGNTEAFF
CDR3nt: TGTGCCAGCAGTGAGGGGCAGGGGAACACTGAAGCTTTCTTT

abundance: few
v_gene: TRBV30
j_gene: TRBJ1-4
d_gene: NA
CDR3aa: CAWSYRGGTNEKLFF
CDR3nt: TGTGCCTGGAGCTATAGGGGGGGAACTAATGAAAAACTGTTTTTT

abundance: NA
v_gene: TRBV14
j_gene: TRBJ1-4
d_gene: NA
CDR3aa: CASSLRTVQQEKLFF
CDR3nt: TGTGCCAGCAGCTTACGGACAGTGCAGCAAGAAAAACTGTTTTTT

abundance: few
v_gene: TRBV5-4
j_gene: TRBJ2-7
d_gene: TRBD2
CDR3aa: CASSLLAGGPGEQYF
CDR3nt: TGTGCCAGCAGCTTGCTGGCGGGGGGGCCTGGGGAGCAGTACTTC

abundance: NA
v_gene: TRBV28
j_gene: TRBJ1-6
d_gene: NA
CDR3aa: CASSPVQGRYNSPLHF
CDR3nt: TGTGCCAGCAGTCCGGTACAGGGACGCTATAATTCACCCCTCCACTTT

abundance: NA
v_gene: TRBV6-1
j_gene: TRBJ1-4
d_gene: NA
CDR3aa: CASSETGTPNEKLFF
CDR3nt: TGTGCCAGCAGTGAAACCGGGACACCGAATGAAAAACTGTTTTTT

abundance: NA
v_gene: TRBV10-2
j_gene: TRBJ2-1
d_gene: TRBD2
CDR3aa: CASRWPGLAGGSSYNEQFF
CDR3nt: TGCGCCAGCAGATGGCCGGGACTAGCGGGGGGGAGCTCCTACAATGAGCAGTTCTTC

abundance: NA
v_gene: TRBV19
j_gene: TRBJ1-4
d_gene: NA
CDR3aa: CASSIVGQDVQTNEKLFF
CDR3nt: TGTGCCAGTAGTATAGTTGGGCAGGACGTGCAAACTAATGAAAAACTGTTTTTT

abundance: many
v_gene: TRBV7-9
j_gene: TRBJ1-1
d_gene: NA
CDR3aa: CASSLSGEGTEAFF
CDR3nt: TGTGCCAGCAGCTTATCTGGGGAGGGCACTGAAGCTTTCTTT

abundance: NA
v_gene: TRBV3-1/TRBV3-2
j_gene: TRBJ1-1
d_gene: NA
CDR3aa: CASSQDFNTEAFF
CDR3nt: TGTGCCAGCAGCCAAGATTTTAACACTGAAGCTTTCTTT

abundance: NA
v_gene: TRBV11-2
j_gene: TRBJ1-4
d_gene: NA
CDR3aa: CASSLDGTNEKLFF
CDR3nt: TGTGCCAGCAGCTTAGACGGAACCAATGAAAAACTGTTTTTT

abundance: NA
v_gene: TRBV6-5
j_gene: TRBJ1-2
d_gene: TRBD1
CDR3aa: CASSYPDRGQYGYTF
CDR3nt: TGTGCCAGCAGTTACCCCGACAGGGGCCAATATGGCTACACCTTC

abundance: NA
v_gene: TRBV7-6
j_gene: TRBJ2-1
d_gene: NA
CDR3aa: CASSPYVSSYNEQFF
CDR3nt: TGTGCCAGCAGCCCATACGTAAGCTCCTACAATGAGCAGTTCTTC

abundance: NA
v_gene: TRBV9
j_gene: TRBJ2-3
d_gene: NA
CDR3aa: CASSEEGGYTQYF
CDR3nt: TGTGCCAGCAGCGAGGAAGGGGGTTATACGCAGTATTTT

abundance: NA
v_gene: TRBV4-1
j_gene: TRBJ1-4
d_gene: TRBD1
CDR3aa: CASSQRQTGTGVLGEKLFF
CDR3nt: TGCGCCAGCAGCCAAAGACAAACCGGGACAGGAGTCCTGGGTGAAAAACTGTTTTTT

abundance: NA
v_gene: TRBV11-2
j_gene: TRBJ2-7
d_gene: NA
CDR3aa: CASSRPGGRGADEQYF
CDR3nt: TGTGCCAGCAGCCGACCCGGAGGCCGGGGGGCGGACGAGCAGTACTTC

abundance: NA
v_gene: TRBV7-9
j_gene: TRBJ2-2
d_gene: NA
CDR3aa: CASLVGELFF
CDR3nt: TGTGCCAGCTTGGTCGGGGAGCTGTTTTTT

abundance: NA
v_gene: TRBV2
j_gene: TRBJ1-1
d_gene: NA
CDR3aa: CASSSGGTEAFF
CDR3nt: TGTGCCAGCAGTAGTGGGGGCACTGAAGCTTTCTTT

abundance: few
v_gene: TRBV29-1
j_gene: TRBJ2-2
d_gene: NA
CDR3aa: CSVNHDTGELFF
CDR3nt: TGCAGCGTGAACCACGATACCGGGGAGCTGTTTTTT

abundance: NA
v_gene: TRBV9
j_gene: TRBJ2-1
d_gene: NA
CDR3aa: CASSVAGGLEQFF
CDR3nt: TGTGCCAGCAGCGTAGCGGGGGGCCTTGAGCAGTTCTTC

abundance: NA
v_gene: TRBV30
j_gene: TRBJ1-3
d_gene: NA
CDR3aa: CAWAGQTFPGNTIYF
CDR3nt: TGTGCCTGGGCCGGACAGACTTTCCCTGGAAACACCATATATTTT

abundance: NA
v_gene: TRBV5-4
j_gene: TRBJ1-2
d_gene: NA
CDR3aa: CASSLGTTANYGYTF
CDR3nt: TGTGCCAGCAGCTTGGGTACTACGGCTAACTATGGCTACACCTTC

abundance: few
v_gene: TRBV19
j_gene: TRBJ2-3
d_gene: NA
CDR3aa: CASSDLQGPLVYF
CDR3nt: TGTGCCAGTTCCGATCTACAGGGCCCTCTCGTATATTTT

abundance: once
v_gene: TRBV2
j_gene: TRBJ1-6
d_gene: TRBD1
CDR3aa: CASPRWTGPSPLHF
CDR3nt: TGTGCCAGCCCTCGGTGGACAGGTCCTTCTCCCCTCCACTTT

abundance: few
v_gene: TRBV18
j_gene: TRBJ1-4
d_gene: NA
CDR3aa: CASSPQTGYEKLFF
CDR3nt: TGTGCCAGCTCACCACAGACAGGTTATGAAAAACTGTTTTTT

abundance: NA
v_gene: TRBV5-5
j_gene: TRBJ1-2
d_gene: TRBD1
CDR3aa: CASSPPTGTAGYTF
CDR3nt: TGTGCCAGCAGCCCACCGACGGGGACAGCTGGCTACACCTTC

abundance: once
v_gene: TRBV28
j_gene: TRBJ2-1
d_gene: NA
CDR3aa: CASSQQGNEQFF
CDR3nt: TGTGCCAGCAGTCAGCAGGGAAATGAGCAGTTCTTC

abundance: NA
v_gene: TRBV7-2
j_gene: TRBJ1-1
d_gene: NA
CDR3aa: CASSYRQVNTEAFF
CDR3nt: TGTGCCAGCAGCTACCGACAGGTGAACACTGAAGCTTTCTTT

abundance: NA
v_gene: TRBV3-1/TRBV3-2
j_gene: TRBJ2-3
d_gene: NA
CDR3aa: CASSQQGSTDTQYF
CDR3nt: TGTGCCAGCAGCCAACAGGGTAGCACAGATACGCAGTATTTT

abundance: NA
v_gene: TRBV12-3/TRBV12-4
j_gene: TRBJ1-2
d_gene: NA
CDR3aa: CASDPLGQNGYTF
CDR3nt: TGTGCCAGCGACCCTCTTGGGCAGAATGGCTACACCTTC

abundance: NA
v_gene: TRBV7-9
j_gene: TRBJ2-5
d_gene: NA
CDR3aa: CASSLDSQETQYF
CDR3nt: TGTGCCAGCAGCTTAGACAGCCAAGAGACCCAGTACTTC

abundance: NA
v_gene: TRBV5-5
j_gene: TRBJ1-2
d_gene: NA
CDR3aa: CASSLEGGGHGYTF
CDR3nt: TGTGCCAGCAGCTTGGAGGGGGGAGGCCATGGCTACACCTTC

abundance: NA
v_gene: TRBV15
j_gene: TRBJ2-3
d_gene: TRBD2
CDR3aa: CATSGTLAGGHRDTQYF
CDR3nt: TGTGCCACCAGCGGGACCCTAGCGGGGGGGCACAGAGATACGCAGTATTTT